This T cell receptor beta chain derives from a study of cytotoxic CD8 clonotypes in ibrutinib-treated CLL. The wider study: Results showed 24 partial and 2 complete responses; following median around six years, approximately 14 remained remitted, approximately twelve advanced.

Whole-study findings and limits: Under treatment, the uncommon public clonotypes either contracted or remained stable. Circulating CD8+ T-cell counts were tracked by baseline clonality, which exceeded that of age-matched healthy donors.

CDR1 SGHTA and CDR2 FQGTGA come from the germline V gene. This CDR3 contains 16 residues. V was pared by 2 bases and J by 0 bases, with 11 bases between. A 1 in 200,000 to 1 in 1 million T cell depth was the sequencing target. Only in-frame clones appear in the TCRdb table, and some are missing; sequencing was by immunoSEQ multiplex PCR. The data contain 100,000 to 150,000 clones, approximately 83% of them singletons. As for this clone: Its antigen is unknown.

The material was PBMCs, obtained after 24 months of ibrutinib treatment. This sequence was found in a human donor with chronic lymphocytic leukemia. V is TRBV7-3 and J is TRBJ2-1; D is possibly TRBD1 or TRBD2 (6 bases each). The CDR3 here is CASSLAGTSSYNEQFF. CDR3 DNA sequence: TGTGCCAGCAGCTTAGCGGGGACAAGCTCCTACAATGAGCAGTTCTTC.